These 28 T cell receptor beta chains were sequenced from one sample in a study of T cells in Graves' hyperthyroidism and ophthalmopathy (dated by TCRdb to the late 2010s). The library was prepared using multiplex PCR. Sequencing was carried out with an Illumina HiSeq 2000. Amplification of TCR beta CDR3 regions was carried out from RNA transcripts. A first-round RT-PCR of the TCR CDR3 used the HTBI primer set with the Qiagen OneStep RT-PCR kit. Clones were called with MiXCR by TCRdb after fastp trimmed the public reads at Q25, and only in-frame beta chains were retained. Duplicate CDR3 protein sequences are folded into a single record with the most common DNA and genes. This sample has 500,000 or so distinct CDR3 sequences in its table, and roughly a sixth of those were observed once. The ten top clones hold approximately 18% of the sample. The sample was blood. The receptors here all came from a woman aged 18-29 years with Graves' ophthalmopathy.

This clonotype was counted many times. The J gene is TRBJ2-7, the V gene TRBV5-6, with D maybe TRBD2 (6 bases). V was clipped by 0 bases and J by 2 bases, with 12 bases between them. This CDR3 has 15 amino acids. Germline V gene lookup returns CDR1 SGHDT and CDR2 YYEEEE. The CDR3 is CASSLAMGGPYEQYF. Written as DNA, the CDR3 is TGTGCCAGCAGCTTGGCCATGGGGGGACCCTACGAGCAGTACTTC.

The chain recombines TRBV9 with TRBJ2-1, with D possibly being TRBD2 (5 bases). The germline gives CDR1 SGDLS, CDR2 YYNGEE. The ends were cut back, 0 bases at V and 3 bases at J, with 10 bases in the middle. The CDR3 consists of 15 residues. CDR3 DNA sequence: TGTGCCAGCAGCGTAGAACTAGGCAACTACAATGAGCAGTTCTTC. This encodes CASSVELGNYNEQFF.

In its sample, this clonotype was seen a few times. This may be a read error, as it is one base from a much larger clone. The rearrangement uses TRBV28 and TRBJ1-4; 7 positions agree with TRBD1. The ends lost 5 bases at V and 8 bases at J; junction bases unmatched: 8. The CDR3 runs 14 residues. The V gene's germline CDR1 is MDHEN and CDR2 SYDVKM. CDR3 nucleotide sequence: TGTGCCAGCAGTGGAGGGGACAGTCGCGAAAAACTGTTTTTT. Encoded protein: CASSGGDSREKLFF. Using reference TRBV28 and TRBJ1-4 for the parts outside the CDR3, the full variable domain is DVKVTQSSRYLVKRTGEKVFLECVQDMDHENMFWYRQDPGLGLRLIYFSYDVKMKEKGDIPEGYSVSREKKERFSLILESASTNQTSMYLCASSGGDSREKLFFGSGTQLSVL.

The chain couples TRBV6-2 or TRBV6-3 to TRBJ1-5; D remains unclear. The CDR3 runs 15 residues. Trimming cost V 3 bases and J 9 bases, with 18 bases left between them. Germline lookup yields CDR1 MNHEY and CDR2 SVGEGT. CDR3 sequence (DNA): TGTGCCAGCAGTTATTCAGCAGTGGCGCATGGGCCCCAGCATTTT. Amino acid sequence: CASSYSAVAHGPQHF.

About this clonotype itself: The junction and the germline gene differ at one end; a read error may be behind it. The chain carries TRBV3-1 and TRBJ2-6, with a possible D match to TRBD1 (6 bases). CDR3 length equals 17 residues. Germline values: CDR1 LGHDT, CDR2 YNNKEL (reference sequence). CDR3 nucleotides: TGTGCCAGCAGCCAACGCTTGACAGGTGCTGGGGCCAACGTCCCGACTTTC. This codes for CASSQRLTGAGANVPTF.

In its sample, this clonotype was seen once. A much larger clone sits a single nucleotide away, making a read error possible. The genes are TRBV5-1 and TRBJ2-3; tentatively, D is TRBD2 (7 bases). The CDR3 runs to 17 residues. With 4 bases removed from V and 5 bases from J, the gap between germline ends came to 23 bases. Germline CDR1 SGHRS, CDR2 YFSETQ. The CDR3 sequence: CASSPDSFRGAIDTQYF. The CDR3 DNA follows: TGCGCCAGCAGCCCCGACAGTTTCCGGGGGGCCATAGATACGCAGTATTTT.

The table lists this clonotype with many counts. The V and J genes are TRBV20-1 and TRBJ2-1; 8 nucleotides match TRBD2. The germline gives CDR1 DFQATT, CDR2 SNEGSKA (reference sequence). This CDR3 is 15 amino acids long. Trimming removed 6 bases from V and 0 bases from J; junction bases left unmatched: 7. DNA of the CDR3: TGCAGTGCCGAAGCGGGAGTGTCCTCCTACAATGAGCAGTTCTTC. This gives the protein CSAEAGVSSYNEQFF.

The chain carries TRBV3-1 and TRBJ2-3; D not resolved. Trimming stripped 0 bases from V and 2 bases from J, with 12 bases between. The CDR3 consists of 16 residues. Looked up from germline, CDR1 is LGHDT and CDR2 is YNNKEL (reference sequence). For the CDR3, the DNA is TGTGCCAGCAGCCAAGATCTGGAGTACTCCACAGATACGCAGTATTTT. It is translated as CASSQDLEYSTDTQYF.

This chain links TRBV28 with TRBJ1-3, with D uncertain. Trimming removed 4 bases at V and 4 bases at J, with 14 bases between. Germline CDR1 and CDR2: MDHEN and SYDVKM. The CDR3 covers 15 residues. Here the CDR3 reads CASSSPQRSGNTIYF. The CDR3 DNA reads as TGTGCCAGCAGTTCCCCCCAGAGATCGGGAAACACCATATATTTT.

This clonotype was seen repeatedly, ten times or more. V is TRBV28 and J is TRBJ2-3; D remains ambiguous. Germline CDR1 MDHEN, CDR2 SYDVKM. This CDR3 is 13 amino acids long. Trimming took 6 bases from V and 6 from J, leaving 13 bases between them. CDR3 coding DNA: TGTGCCAGCAGCTGGCTACCTGGGGATACGCAGTATTTT. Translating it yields CASSWLPGDTQYF.

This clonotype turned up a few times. The CDR3 bases are TGCAGTGCTAGAGACAGGACAGGGCGCTATAATTCACCCCTCCACTTT. Its protein is CSARDRTGRYNSPLHF. This chain uses TRBV20-1 with TRBJ1-6, with TRBD1 identical over 8 bases. This CDR3 has 16 residues. Trimming removed 0 bases from V and 3 bases from J; junction bases left unmatched: 4. Germline CDR1 is DFQATT and CDR2 is SNEGSKA (reference sequence).

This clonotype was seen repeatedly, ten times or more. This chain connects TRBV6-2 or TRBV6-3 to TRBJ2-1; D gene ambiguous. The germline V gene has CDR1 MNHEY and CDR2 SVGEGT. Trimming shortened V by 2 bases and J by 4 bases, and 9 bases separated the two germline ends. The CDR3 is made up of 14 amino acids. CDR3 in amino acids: CASSYGRNYNEQFF. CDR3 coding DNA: TGTGCCAGCAGTTACGGTCGAAATTACAATGAGCAGTTCTTC.

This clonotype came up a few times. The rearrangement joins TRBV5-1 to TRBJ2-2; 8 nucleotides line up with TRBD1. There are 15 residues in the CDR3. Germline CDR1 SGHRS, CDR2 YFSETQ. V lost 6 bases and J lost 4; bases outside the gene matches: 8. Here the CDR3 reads CASNTGQVGTGELFF. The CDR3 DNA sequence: TGCGCCAGCAATACGGGACAGGTGGGCACCGGGGAGCTGTTTTTT.

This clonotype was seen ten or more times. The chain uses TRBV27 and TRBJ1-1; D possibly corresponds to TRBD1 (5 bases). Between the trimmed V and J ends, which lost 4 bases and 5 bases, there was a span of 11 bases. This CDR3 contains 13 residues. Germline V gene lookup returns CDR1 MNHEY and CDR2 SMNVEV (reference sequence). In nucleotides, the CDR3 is TGTGCCAGCAGTTGGAGGGGCTCGACTGAAGCTTTCTTT. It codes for CASSWRGSTEAFF.

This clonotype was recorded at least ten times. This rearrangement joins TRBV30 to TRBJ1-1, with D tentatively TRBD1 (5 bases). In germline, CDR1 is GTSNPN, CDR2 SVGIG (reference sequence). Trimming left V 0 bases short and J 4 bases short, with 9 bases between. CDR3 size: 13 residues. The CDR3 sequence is CAWSVGGFTEAFF. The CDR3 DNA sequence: TGTGCCTGGAGTGTCGGGGGATTCACTGAAGCTTTCTTT.

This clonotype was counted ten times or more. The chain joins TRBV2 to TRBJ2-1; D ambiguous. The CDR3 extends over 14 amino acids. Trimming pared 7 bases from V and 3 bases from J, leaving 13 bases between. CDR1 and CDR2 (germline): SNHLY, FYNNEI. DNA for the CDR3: TGTGCCAGCAAGGAGTCGTTGAACTACAATGAGCAGTTCTTC. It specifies CASKESLNYNEQFF.

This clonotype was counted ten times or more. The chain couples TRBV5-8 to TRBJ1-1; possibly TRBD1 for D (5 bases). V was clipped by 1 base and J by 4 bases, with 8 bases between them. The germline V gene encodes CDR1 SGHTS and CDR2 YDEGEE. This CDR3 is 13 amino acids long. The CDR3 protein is CASSLIRATEAFF. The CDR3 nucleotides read TGTGCCAGCAGCTTGATCAGGGCCACTGAAGCTTTCTTT.

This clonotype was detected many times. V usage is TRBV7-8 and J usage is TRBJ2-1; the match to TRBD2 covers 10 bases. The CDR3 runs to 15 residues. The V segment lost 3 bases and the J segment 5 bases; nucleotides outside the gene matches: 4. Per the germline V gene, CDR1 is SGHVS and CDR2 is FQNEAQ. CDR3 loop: CASSFLAGEDNEQFF. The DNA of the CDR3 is TGTGCCAGCAGCTTCCTAGCGGGAGAAGACAATGAGCAGTTCTTC.

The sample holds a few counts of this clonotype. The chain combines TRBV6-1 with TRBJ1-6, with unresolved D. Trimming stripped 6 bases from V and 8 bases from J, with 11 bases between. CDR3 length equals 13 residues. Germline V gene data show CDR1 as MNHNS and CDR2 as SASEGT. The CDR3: CASSRGTDSPLHF. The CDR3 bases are TGTGCCAGCAGCCGGGGAACCGATTCACCCCTCCACTTT.

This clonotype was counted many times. CDR3 residues: CASSPLIRAPLNTGELFF. The CDR3 nucleotides read TGTGCCAGCTCACCATTGATAAGGGCCCCCTTGAACACCGGGGAGCTGTTTTTT. The chain carries TRBV18 and TRBJ2-2; D remains unclear. Trimming pared 2 bases from V and 1 base from J, leaving 17 bases between. This CDR3 spans 18 amino acids. Looked up from germline, CDR1 is KGHSH and CDR2 is LQKENI.

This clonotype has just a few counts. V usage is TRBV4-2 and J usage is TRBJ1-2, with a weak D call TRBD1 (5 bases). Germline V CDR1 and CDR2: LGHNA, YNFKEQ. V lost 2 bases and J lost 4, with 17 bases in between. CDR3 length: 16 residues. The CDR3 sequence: CASSQLDTYLSYGYTF. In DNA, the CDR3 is TGTGCCAGCAGCCAACTGGACACTTACCTCTCCTATGGCTACACCTTC.

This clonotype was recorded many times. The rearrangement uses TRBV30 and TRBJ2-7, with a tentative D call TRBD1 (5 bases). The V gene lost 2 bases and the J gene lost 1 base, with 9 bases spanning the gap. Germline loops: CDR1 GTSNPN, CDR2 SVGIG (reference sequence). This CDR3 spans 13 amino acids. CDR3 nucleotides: TGTGCCTGGAGTAAGACAGTATCCTACGAGCAGTACTTC. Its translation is CAWSKTVSYEQYF.

The CDR3 here is CASSHGLVGVYGYTF. The CDR3 DNA follows: TGTGCCAGCAGCCACGGACTGGTCGGGGTATATGGCTACACCTTC. The chain employs TRBV5-4 and TRBJ1-2, with D unclear. Germline lookup yields CDR1 SGHNT and CDR2 YYREEE (reference sequence). Trimming cost V 4 bases and J 5 bases, with 18 bases left between them. The CDR3 consists of 15 residues. The full variable domain, with the rest looked up from reference TRBV5-4 and TRBJ1-2, is ETGVTQSPTHLIKTRGQQVTLRCSSQSGHNTVSWYQQALGQGPQFIFQYYREEENGRGNFPPRFSGLQFPNYSSELNVNALELDDSALYLCASSHGLVGVYGYTFGSGTRLTVV.

CDR3 sequence reads: CASSLKTGTGAYNEQFF. Here the CDR3 DNA reads TGCGCCAGCAGCTTAAAAACCGGGACAGGGGCCTACAATGAGCAGTTCTTC. The gene calls are TRBV5-1 and TRBJ2-1, with TRBD1 identical over 10 bases. This CDR3 is 17 amino acids long. V lost 2 bases to trimming and J lost 2 bases; unmatched junction nucleotides: 7. The V gene's germline CDR1 is SGHRS and CDR2 YFSETQ.

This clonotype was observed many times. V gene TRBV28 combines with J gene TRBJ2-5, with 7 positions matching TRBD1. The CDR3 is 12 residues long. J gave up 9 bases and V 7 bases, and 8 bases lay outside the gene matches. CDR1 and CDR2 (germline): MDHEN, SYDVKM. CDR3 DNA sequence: TGTGCCAGCAATCCAGGGGGAGCGGCCCAGTACTTC. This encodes CASNPGGAAQYF. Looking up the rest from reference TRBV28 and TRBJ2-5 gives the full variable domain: DVKVTQSSRYLVKRTGEKVFLECVQDMDHENMFWYRQDPGLGLRLIYFSYDVKMKEKGDIPEGYSVSREKKERFSLILESASTNQTSMYLCASNPGGAAQYFGPGTRLLVL.

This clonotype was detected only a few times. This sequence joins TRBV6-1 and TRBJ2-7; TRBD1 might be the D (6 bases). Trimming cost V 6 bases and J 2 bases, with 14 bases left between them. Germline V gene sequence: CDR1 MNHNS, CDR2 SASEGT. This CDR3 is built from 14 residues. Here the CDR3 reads CASRPPWTAYEQYF. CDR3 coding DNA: TGTGCCAGCAGACCCCCTTGGACAGCCTACGAGCAGTACTTC.

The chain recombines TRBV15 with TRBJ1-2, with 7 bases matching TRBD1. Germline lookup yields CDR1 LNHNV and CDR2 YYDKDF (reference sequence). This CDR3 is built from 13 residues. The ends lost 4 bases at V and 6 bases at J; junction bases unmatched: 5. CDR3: CATSTIQGNGYTF. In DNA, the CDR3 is TGTGCCACCAGCACCATACAGGGGAATGGCTACACCTTC.

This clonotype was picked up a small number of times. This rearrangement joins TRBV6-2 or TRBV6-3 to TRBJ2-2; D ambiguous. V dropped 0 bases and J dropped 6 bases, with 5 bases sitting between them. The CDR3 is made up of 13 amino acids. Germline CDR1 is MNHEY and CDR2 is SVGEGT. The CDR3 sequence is CASSYSVSGELFF. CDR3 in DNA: TGTGCCAGCAGTTACTCCGTGTCCGGGGAGCTGTTTTTT.